The present T cell receptor beta chain was sequenced within a study of human T cells and chemical hapten exposure. Findings and caveats of the study: TCRs exceeding 1 in 1000 frequency stayed unchanged with DPC sensitization. Alopecia was present in the donors, so their immune response may differ from healthy people's.

TCRdb independently ran MiXCR on the RACE reads; one entry per CDR3 protein. The data hold 300,000 to 400,000 distinct CDR3 sequences, with around 6.9% observed a single time. The junction had 9 bases not matched to a gene; V was cut back by 2 bases and J by 1 base. In germline, CDR1 is LGHNA, CDR2 YSLEER. The CDR3 runs 19 residues. As for time point: patch test 1, 2 weeks after DPC sensitization. Treatment: therapeutic diphenylcyclopropenone sensitization with weekly scalp DPC. Blood was drawn before each patch test was applied. This clonotype was observed at least ten times. Its antigen is still unknown.

This sequence originates from a woman aged 18 to 35 with alopecia areata. Some clones in this sample may be carry-over from other donors' samples. J is TRBJ2-6 and V is TRBV4-3; TRBD1 matches at 9 bases. The sample here was whole blood, taken in connection with sensitization to the hapten diphenylcyclopropenone (DPC). The CDR3, as DNA: TGCGCCAGCAGCCAATTCTCCGGGACAGGGACGTCTGGGGCCAACGTCCTGACTTTC. Its protein is CASSQFSGTGTSGANVLTF.